Following are 27 T cell receptor beta chains from one sample sequenced in a study of beta chain features in type 1 diabetes. Expressed TCRB transcripts were sequenced because the entire RNA isolate underwent reverse transcription. Some clones are missing from TCRdb's copy, which holds only in-frame ones; the method was immunoSEQ multiplex PCR. The top ten hold approximately 0.087% of the sample, which has 680,000 or so clones, around 15% seen once. The sequenced material came from naive CD4+ T cells from blood. These receptors all stem from a man aged 18 to 35 in good health.

The sample holds a few counts of this clone. The chain is built from TRBV28 and TRBJ2-3; weak D call: TRBD1 (5 bases). The V gene lost 3 bases and the J gene lost 1 base, with 11 bases spanning the gap. The CDR3 covers 15 residues. Germline lookup yields CDR1 MDHEN and CDR2 SYDVKM. The chain's CDR3 is CASSFRGGRTDTQYF. In DNA form, the CDR3 reads TGTGCCAGCAGTTTTAGGGGCGGACGCACAGATACGCAGTATTTT.

This chain uses TRBV28 with TRBJ1-5, with 7 bases fitting TRBD1. CDR3 length: 13 amino acids. The trim removed 8 bases at V and 7 bases at J, leaving 8 bases unmatched. Germline V lookup: CDR1 MDHEN, CDR2 SYDVKM. The CDR3 spells CASGRTGTQPQHF. In DNA form, the CDR3 reads TGTGCCAGCGGTAGGACAGGTACCCAGCCCCAGCATTTT.

The chain uses TRBV6-1 and TRBJ2-1, with 10 bases matching TRBD1. Germline V gene sequence: CDR1 MNHNS, CDR2 SASEGT. Trimming cost V 10 bases and J 5 bases; bases outside gene matches: 8. This CDR3 region has 14 residues. CDR3 sequence reads: CANSRDRGHNEQFF. CDR3 DNA: TGTGCCAATTCCCGGGACAGGGGACACAATGAGCAGTTCTTC.

V is TRBV5-1 and J is TRBJ2-2; D gene ambiguous. The V end lost 0 bases, the J end lost 2 bases, and 5 bases lay between the germline ends. Per germline, CDR1 SGHRS and CDR2 YFSETQ. The CDR3 covers 14 residues. CDR3 sequence (DNA): TGCGCCAGCAGCTTGGCGCCTAACACCGGGGAGCTGTTTTTT. It is translated as CASSLAPNTGELFF.

This clone was seen only a few times. V gene TRBV5-1 combines with J gene TRBJ2-3, with a possible D match to TRBD2 (6 bases). The CDR3 spans 16 residues. V lost 7 bases and J 6 bases, leaving 24 bases between the germline ends. Germline V gene sequence: CDR1 SGHRS, CDR2 YFSETQ. CDR3 region: CASEPTPRRGADTQYF. CDR3 coding DNA: TGCGCCAGCGAACCTACCCCCAGGAGGGGCGCTGATACGCAGTATTTT.

The table lists this clone with a count of one. The V and J genes are TRBV9 and TRBJ1-6; D possibly corresponds to TRBD1 (5 bases). Trimming removed 2 bases at V and 7 bases at J, with 10 bases between. CDR1 SGDLS and CDR2 YYNGEE come from the germline V gene. The CDR3 consists of 14 residues. The CDR3 DNA reads as TGTGCCAGCAGCGTCGGCAGGGAAAATTCACCCCTCCACTTT. Translating gives CASSVGRENSPLHF. Full variable domain (outside the CDR3, taken from reference TRBV9 and TRBJ1-6): DSGVTQTPKHLITATGQRVTLRCSPRSGDLSVYWYQQSLDQGLQFLIQYYNGEERAKGNILERFSAQQFPDLHSELNLSSLELGDSALYFCASSVGRENSPLHFGNGTRLTVT.

V is TRBV30 and J is TRBJ1-6; 10 bases are a match to TRBD1. The CDR3 consists of 15 residues. The junction had 4 bases not matched to a gene; V was cut back by 1 base and J by 7 bases. CDR1 is GTSNPN, CDR2 SVGIG, per germline (reference sequence). The CDR3 here is CAWSGQGAGNSPLHF. The CDR3 DNA is TGTGCCTGGAGTGGACAGGGGGCAGGAAATTCACCCCTCCACTTT.

The rearrangement uses TRBV30 and TRBJ2-1; 9 nucleotides line up with TRBD1. V dropped 3 bases and J dropped 5; count of bases not matched to a gene: 8. This CDR3 region has 15 residues. In germline, CDR1 is GTSNPN, CDR2 SVGIG (reference sequence). CDR3 in amino acids: CAWRPTGTGNNEQFF. Written as DNA, the CDR3 is TGTGCCTGGAGGCCGACCGGGACAGGGAACAATGAGCAGTTCTTC.

This clone was counted a few times. V is TRBV2 and J is TRBJ2-7; unclear D gene. Germline loops: CDR1 SNHLY, CDR2 FYNNEI. V gave up 2 bases and J gave up 6 bases, with 8 bases separating them. The CDR3 length is 12 residues. The CDR3 region has the DNA TGTGCCAGCAGTGAAAGCTGGTTCGAGCAGTACTTC. Encoded protein: CASSESWFEQYF.

A few counts support this clone. The V call is TRBV9, the J call TRBJ2-1, with a tentative D call TRBD1 (5 bases). Germline lookup yields CDR1 SGDLS and CDR2 YYNGEE. The ends were cut back, 4 bases at V and 7 bases at J, with 12 bases in the middle. The CDR3 length is 13 residues. Here the CDR3 DNA reads TGTGCCAGCAGCCTTGGGGCTTGGAATGAGCAGTTCTTC. Translation: CASSLGAWNEQFF.

The chain carries TRBV5-1 and TRBJ1-1; D perhaps matches TRBD1 (5 bases). The ends were cut back, 4 bases at V and 5 bases at J, with 15 bases in the middle. CDR1 and CDR2 from the germline V gene are SGHRS and YFSETQ. The CDR3 is made up of 14 amino acids. CDR3 DNA: TGCGCCAGCAGCCAGCAGGGCCTCGGTACTGAAGCTTTCTTT. It encodes CASSQQGLGTEAFF.

This clone occurred a few times. J is TRBJ1-5 and V is TRBV28, with a possible D match to TRBD1 (5 bases). The germline CDR1 and CDR2 sequences are MDHEN and SYDVKM. The length of the CDR3 is 13 residues. The ends were cut back, 3 bases at V and 7 bases at J, with 10 bases in the middle. The CDR3 nucleotides are TGTGCCAGCAGTTTGAAGGGACGACAGCCCCAGCATTTT. Translation: CASSLKGRQPQHF.

The chain employs TRBV7-2 and TRBJ2-3; the D gene is possibly TRBD2 (6 bases). V was clipped by 6 bases and J by 5 bases, with 15 bases between them. CDR1 SGHTA and CDR2 FQGNSA come from the germline V gene. The CDR3 consists of 14 residues. The CDR3 DNA reads as TGTGCCAGCAGGACGGCGGGGTGGGGAGATACGCAGTATTTT. This codes for CASRTAGWGDTQYF.

Here the CDR3 reads CASSRDGYTGELFF. The CDR3 DNA is TGTGCCAGCAGCCGGGACGGCTACACCGGGGAGCTGTTTTTT. This chain connects TRBV4-2 to TRBJ2-2, with D perhaps matching TRBD1 or TRBD2 (5 bases each). CDR1 is LGHNA and CDR2 is YNFKEQ in the germline V gene. The V and J ends lost 4 bases and 3 bases respectively, with 9 bases between them. The CDR3 runs to 14 residues.

This clone was counted a few times. CDR3 nucleotides: TGCGCCAGCAGCGAAGAGGACTACGAGCAGTACTTC. Amino acid sequence: CASSEEDYEQYF. This chain joins TRBV5-1 and TRBJ2-7; D not resolved. The germline V gene has CDR1 SGHRS and CDR2 YFSETQ. V was clipped by 4 bases and J by 3 bases, with 8 bases between them. This CDR3 region has 12 residues.

The chain has TRBV12-5 and TRBJ2-7, with 10 nucleotides matching TRBD1. V shed 1 base, J shed 5 bases, and the junction held 8 bases outside the gene matches. The CDR3 is 16 amino acids. CDR1 and CDR2 from the germline V gene are LGHNT and FRNRAP. The CDR3 DNA follows: TGTGCTAGTGGTTTGGGACGAGGGACAGGGGTCCACGAGCAGTACTTC. Its translation: CASGLGRGTGVHEQYF.

The chain couples TRBV5-1 to TRBJ2-7, with D maybe TRBD1 (6 bases). The germline V gene has CDR1 SGHRS and CDR2 YFSETQ. Trimming stripped 4 bases from V and 7 bases from J, with 18 bases between. The CDR3 sequence is 14 residues long. CDR3 loop: CASSPTPTGLEQYF. The CDR3 bases are TGCGCCAGCAGCCCAACCCCGACAGGTTTGGAGCAGTACTTC. Complete variable domain (other parts from reference TRBV5-1 and TRBJ2-7): KAGVTQTPRYLIKTRGQQVTLSCSPISGHRSVSWYQQTPGQGLQFLFEYFSETQRNKGNFPGRFSGRQFSNSRSEMNVSTLELGDSALYLCASSPTPTGLEQYFGPGTRLTVT.

The rearrangement joins TRBV6-4 to TRBJ2-3, with TRBD1 matching 9 bases. The V gene's germline CDR1 is MRHNA and CDR2 SNTAGT. The CDR3 has 14 amino acids. The V gene end was trimmed by 7 bases and the J gene end by 4 bases; junction bases not matched to a gene: 6. For the CDR3, the DNA is TGTGCCAGCATCGAGGGACAGGGTCCAGATACGCAGTATTTT. Amino acid sequence: CASIEGQGPDTQYF.

This clone was seen a few times. The gene calls are TRBV28 and TRBJ1-1, with D unresolved. Per germline, CDR1 MDHEN and CDR2 SYDVKM. The V gene lost 3 bases and the J gene lost 1 base, with 9 bases spanning the gap. The CDR3 extends over 14 amino acids. As DNA, the CDR3 is TGTGCCAGCAGTTTGTCGGGCTGGAACACTGAAGCTTTCTTT. It specifies CASSLSGWNTEAFF.

The V call is TRBV27, the J call TRBJ2-3, with a weak D call TRBD2 (5 bases). The CDR3 spans 18 residues. V was pared by 2 bases and J by 7 bases, with 25 bases between. Germline V gives CDR1 MNHEY, CDR2 SMNVEV (reference sequence). The CDR3 coding sequence is TGTGCCAGCAGTTTAAAAGGGTCAGATATGGTAGCGTCGAATACGCAGTATTTT. It codes for CASSLKGSDMVASNTQYF.

The chain has TRBV28 and TRBJ2-1; 7 bases match TRBD1. Per germline, CDR1 MDHEN and CDR2 SYDVKM. V shed 6 bases, J shed 7 bases, and the junction held 6 bases outside the gene matches. CDR3 length: 13 residues. The chain's CDR3 is CASSSGQLNEQFF. Here the CDR3 DNA reads TGTGCCAGCAGCTCGGGACAGTTAAATGAGCAGTTCTTC.

A few counts support this clone. The rearrangement uses TRBV7-2 and TRBJ2-5; D may be TRBD1 (6 bases). Germline V gives CDR1 SGHTA, CDR2 FQGNSA. CDR3 length: 16 amino acids. V lost 2 bases, J lost 2 bases, and 15 bases lay in between. CDR3 sequence: CASSLLGGIIQETQYF. Here the CDR3 DNA reads TGTGCCAGCAGCTTATTAGGGGGAATTATTCAAGAGACCCAGTACTTC.

This clone was seen a few times. The CDR3 DNA reads as TGCAGCGTTGTGGACGGACGGGGGGGTGACTATGGCTACACCTTC. Protein product: CSVVDGRGGDYGYTF. The chain has TRBV29-1 and TRBJ1-2, with D possibly TRBD1 on 5 matching bases. V shed 4 bases and J shed 3 bases, with 18 bases lying between them. The CDR3 loop spans 15 amino acids. Germline V CDR1 and CDR2: SQVTM, ANQGSEA.

The V gene is TRBV14, the J gene TRBJ2-7; 14 bases are a match to TRBD2. Unmatched junction bases numbered 9, after V lost 4 bases and J lost 7 bases. This CDR3 is 16 amino acids long. CDR1 and CDR2 from the germline V gene are SGHDN and FVKESK. The CDR3 DNA sequence: TGTGCCAGCAGCCGAAGACTAGCGGGAGGGCCTGGGGAGCAGTACTTC. Protein product: CASSRRLAGGPGEQYF.

The CDR3 spells CASSLAIRAYSNQPQHF. The CDR3 DNA follows: TGTGCCAGCAGCTTAGCGATACGGGCCTATAGCAATCAGCCCCAGCATTTT. The V call is TRBV7-8, the J call TRBJ1-5; D remains unclear. Germline assignment: CDR1 SGHVS and CDR2 FQNEAQ. Deletions cut 0 bases from V and 0 bases from J, with 12 bases between. The CDR3 has 17 amino acids.

The CDR3 here is CASSKRDRDFSGANVLTF. The CDR3 region has the DNA TGTGCCAGCAGCAAACGGGACAGGGACTTCTCTGGGGCCAACGTCCTGACTTTC. V gene TRBV9 combines with J gene TRBJ2-6; 9 bases line up with TRBD1. J was trimmed by 0 bases and V by 4 bases; bases with no gene match: 8. CDR1 is SGDLS and CDR2 is YYNGEE in the germline V gene. The CDR3 loop spans 18 amino acids.

This clone came up a few times. The chain employs TRBV11-2 and TRBJ2-3; D is uncertain. Looked up from germline, CDR1 is SGHAT and CDR2 is FQNNGV. V lost 8 bases and J 0 bases, leaving 12 bases between the germline ends. CDR3 length: 14 amino acids. This CDR3 reads CASGRVSSTDTQYF. CDR3 DNA sequence: TGTGCCAGCGGAAGGGTTTCTAGCACAGATACGCAGTATTTT.